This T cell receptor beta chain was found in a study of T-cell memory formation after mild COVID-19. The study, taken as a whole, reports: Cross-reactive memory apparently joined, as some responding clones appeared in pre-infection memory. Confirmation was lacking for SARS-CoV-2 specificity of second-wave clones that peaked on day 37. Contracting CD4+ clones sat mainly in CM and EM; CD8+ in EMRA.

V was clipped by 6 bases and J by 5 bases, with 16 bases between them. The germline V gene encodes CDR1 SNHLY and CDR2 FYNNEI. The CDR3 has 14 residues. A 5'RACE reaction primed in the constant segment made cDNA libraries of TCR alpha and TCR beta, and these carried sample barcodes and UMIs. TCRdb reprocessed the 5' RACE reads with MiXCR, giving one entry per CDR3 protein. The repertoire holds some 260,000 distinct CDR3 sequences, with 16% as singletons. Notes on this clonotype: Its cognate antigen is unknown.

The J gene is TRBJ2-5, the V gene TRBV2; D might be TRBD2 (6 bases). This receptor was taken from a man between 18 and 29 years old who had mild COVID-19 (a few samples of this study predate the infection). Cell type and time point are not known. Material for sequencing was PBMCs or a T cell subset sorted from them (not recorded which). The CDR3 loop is CASRDWAGRETQYF. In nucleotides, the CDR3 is TGTGCCAGCAGGGACTGGGCAGGGAGGGAGACCCAGTACTTC.